This entry lists 6 T cell receptor beta chains sequenced from one sample in a study of vaccination effects on CD4 cells after COVID-19. TCRdb's table, derived via immunoSEQ multiplex PCR, lists solely in-frame clones and lacks some. The sample lists around 54,000 clones, 75% to 90% occurring once. Viral peptide pools were used in the ViraFEST assay to expand antigen-specific CD4+ T cells, and sequencing came afterward. Cultured cells yielded isolated CD4+ T cells after roughly 11 days. These TCRs are of unknown antigen specificity. The sample consisted of CD4+ T cells from PBMCs cultured with HCoV-229E spike peptides, taken before COVID-19 vaccination. Receptors originate from a human donor who received a COVID-19 vaccine.

The chain has TRBV5-1 and TRBJ2-7; D uncertain. The germline V gene has CDR1 SGHRS and CDR2 YFSETQ. There are 14 residues in the CDR3. The V end was cut by 0 bases, the J end by 5 bases, with 12 bases between. The CDR3 is CASSLASDSHEQYV. The CDR3 DNA follows: TGCGCCAGCAGCTTGGCTTCAGATAGCCACGAGCAGTACGTC.

The chain links TRBV2 to TRBJ2-5; a possible D gene is TRBD1 (6 bases). Trimming shortened V by 6 bases and J by 5 bases, and 13 bases separated the two germline ends. The germline gives CDR1 SNHLY, CDR2 FYNNEI. This CDR3 spans 13 amino acids. The CDR3 is CASSQQGTETQYF. For the CDR3, the DNA is TGTGCCAGCAGCCAACAGGGAACGGAGACCCAGTACTTC.

The chain has TRBV24-1 and TRBJ2-5, with 13 nucleotides matching TRBD2. CDR1 is KGHDR, CDR2 SFDVKD, per germline. The V and J ends lost 3 bases and 1 base, in that order; junction bases with no gene match: 10. The CDR3 runs to 19 residues. CDR3 protein: CATSDPRLAGGQIQETQYF. Here the CDR3 DNA reads TGTGCCACCAGTGATCCTAGACTAGCGGGGGGCCAAATCCAAGAGACCCAGTACTTC.

The genes are TRBV9 and TRBJ2-1, with 7 bases fitting TRBD1. Germline V gene lookup returns CDR1 SGDLS and CDR2 YYNGEE. J gave up 3 bases and V 0 bases, and 6 bases lay outside the gene matches. The length of the CDR3 is 16 residues. Here the CDR3 DNA reads TGTGCCAGCAGCGTAGGAAGGGGGCCCCGCTACAATGAGCAGTTCTTC. This gives the protein CASSVGRGPRYNEQFF.

The rearrangement links TRBV9 to TRBJ2-2; D perhaps matches TRBD1 (5 bases). V lost 3 bases to trimming and J lost 0 bases, with 9 bases between them. The CDR3 length is 15 residues. CDR1 SGDLS and CDR2 YYNGEE come from the germline V gene. CDR3 region: CASSARTTNTGELFF. CDR3 bases: TGTGCCAGCAGCGCACGGACAACGAACACCGGGGAGCTGTTTTTT.

The V call is TRBV6-6, the J call TRBJ2-1, with D possibly TRBD1 on 6 matching bases. Trimming took off 2 bases at V and 5 bases at J, with 10 bases between the two ends. Germline-derived CDR1 and CDR2 are MNHNY and SVGAGI (reference sequence). The CDR3 contains 14 residues. CDR3 residues: CASSYNRVDNEQFF. The CDR3 DNA sequence: TGTGCCAGCAGTTACAACAGGGTAGACAATGAGCAGTTCTTC.